Listed below are T cell receptor beta chains from one sample, sequenced in a study of spatial heterogeneity in lung cancer. TCRdb called the 5' RACE reads again in MiXCR, with one record for every CDR3 protein. The repertoire holds 36,000 or so distinct CDR3 sequences, 4% to 6% seen once, with less than 35% in the top ten. The sample was PBMCs, taken at surgery. These receptors were collected from a female donor with early-stage non-small cell lung cancer. CDR3s include the opening cysteine and the closing phenylalanine or tryptophan. D genes are given only for firm matches. Clone size is shown for a subset of rows, as once, few, many or a class of expanded clone.

cdr3_aa | cdr3_nt | d_call | j_call | cdr3_length | v_call | clone_size
CASSLRQGGDEQFF | TGTGCTAGCAGCTTGAGACAGGGGGGCGATGAGCAGTTCTTC | TRBD1 | TRBJ2-1 | 14 | TRBV7-7 | many
CSARGRLGARETQYF | TGCAGTGCTAGAGGGCGACTAGGGGCCCGGGAGACCCAGTACTTC | NA | TRBJ2-5 | 15 | TRBV20-1 | many
CASSFVFRPAGQNEQFF | TGTGCCAGCAGCTTTGTCTTCCGTCCGGCCGGGCAGAATGAGCAGTTCTTC | NA | TRBJ2-1 | 17 | TRBV7-6 | many
CASSLAPGADTQYF | TGTGCCAGCAGCTTAGCGCCGGGCGCAGATACGCAGTATTTT | NA | TRBJ2-3 | 14 | TRBV11-2 | many
CSARLSSYNSPLHF | TGCAGTGCTAGACTTTCGTCCTATAATTCACCCCTCCACTTT | NA | TRBJ1-6 | 14 | TRBV20-1 | many
CASSLISGVGTDTQYF | TGTGCCAGCAGCTTAATTTCGGGAGTGGGCACAGATACGCAGTATTTT | NA | TRBJ2-3 | 16 | TRBV7-9 | many
CATSDSSPGNYGYTF | TGTGCCACCAGTGATTCATCGCCGGGAAACTATGGCTACACCTTC | NA | TRBJ1-2 | 15 | TRBV24-1 | NA
CASSLLRGRSKNIQYF | TGTGCCAGCAGCTTATTAAGGGGGCGGTCCAAAAACATTCAGTACTTC | TRBD1 | TRBJ2-4 | 16 | TRBV11-2 | many
CSVGGAAGGYTF | TGCAGCGTTGGAGGAGCGGCTGGCGGCTACACCTTC | NA | TRBJ1-2 | 12 | TRBV29-1 | NA
CSAHLFSDHSYNEQFF | TGCAGTGCGCACCTTTTCTCCGACCACTCCTACAATGAGCAGTTCTTC | NA | TRBJ2-1 | 16 | TRBV20-1 | many
CASSLVAGGYEQYF | TGTGCCAGCAGCTTAGTTGCCGGAGGCTACGAGCAGTACTTC | NA | TRBJ2-7 | 14 | TRBV7-2 | many
CASVRQSEGYTF | TGTGCCAGCGTCAGGCAGTCGGAAGGCTACACCTTC | NA | TRBJ1-2 | 12 | TRBV6-1 | many
CSARGVRVTEAFF | TGCAGTGCTAGAGGGGTGAGGGTAACTGAAGCTTTCTTT | NA | TRBJ1-1 | 13 | TRBV20-1 | medium-sized
CSARDRGGRYTQYF | TGCAGTGCTAGAGACCGGGGGGGCCGATATACGCAGTATTTT | TRBD2 | TRBJ2-3 | 14 | TRBV20-1 | many
CASSYSLRGEQYF | TGTGCCAGCAGTTACTCGCTACGTGGGGAGCAGTACTTC | NA | TRBJ2-7 | 13 | TRBV6-2/TRBV6-3 | many
CASSLMQGAGQETQYF | TGTGCCAGCTCACTAATGCAGGGTGCGGGCCAAGAGACCCAGTACTTC | NA | TRBJ2-5 | 16 | TRBV18 | many
CSAGDSYNSPLHF | TGCAGTGCTGGCGACTCCTATAATTCACCCCTCCACTTT | NA | TRBJ1-6 | 13 | TRBV20-1 | many
CASSPDGTGREQYF | TGTGCCAGCAGCCCGGATGGGACAGGGCGCGAGCAGTACTTC | TRBD1 | TRBJ2-7 | 14 | TRBV7-2 | NA
CASSPPGRVTGELFF | TGTGCCAGCTCACCACCGGGCCGAGTTACCGGGGAGCTGTTTTTT | NA | TRBJ2-2 | 15 | TRBV18 | many
CASSSSRANEQYF | TGTGCCAGCAGCTCGTCCAGGGCTAACGAGCAGTACTTC | NA | TRBJ2-7 | 13 | TRBV11-2 | NA
CASSIGTTDTQYF | TGTGCCAGCAGTATAGGGACAACAGATACGCAGTATTTT | NA | TRBJ2-3 | 13 | TRBV12-3/TRBV12-4 | many
CATSQGRGARYEQYF | TGTGCCACCAGCCAGGGGAGGGGGGCCCGCTACGAGCAGTACTTC | NA | TRBJ2-7 | 15 | TRBV15 | NA
CASSYRESSYNEQFF | TGTGCCAGCAGTTACAGGGAGAGCTCCTACAATGAGCAGTTCTTC | NA | TRBJ2-1 | 15 | TRBV6-6 | NA
CASSYSRGTPLDEQFF | TGTGCCAGCAGTTACTCGAGGGGAACCCCCCTGGATGAGCAGTTCTTC | NA | TRBJ2-1 | 16 | TRBV6-2/TRBV6-3 | many
CSARLSGASETQYF | TGCAGTGCTAGGCTATCTGGTGCGTCGGAGACCCAGTACTTC | NA | TRBJ2-5 | 14 | TRBV20-1 | many
CASSLGPPQGFSGANVLTF | TGTGCTAGCAGCTTAGGACCCCCACAGGGTTTCTCTGGGGCCAACGTCCTGACTTTC | NA | TRBJ2-6 | 19 | TRBV7-7 | many
CSATDGIGYTF | TGCAGCGCCACCGACGGGATTGGCTACACCTTC | NA | TRBJ1-2 | 11 | TRBV29-1 | few
CASSATGGNEQYF | TGTGCCAGCAGCGCAACAGGGGGCAACGAGCAGTACTTC | TRBD1 | TRBJ2-7 | 13 | TRBV11-2 | many
CASSQGPERGNTGELFF | TGTGCCAGCAGCCAAGGGCCGGAGCGGGGGAACACCGGGGAGCTGTTTTTT | TRBD2 | TRBJ2-2 | 17 | TRBV14 | many
CASSQDFRYEQYF | TGCGCCAGCAGCCAAGATTTTCGGTACGAGCAGTACTTC | NA | TRBJ2-7 | 13 | TRBV4-1 | many
CASSVWVVNEQFF | TGTGCCAGCAGCGTCTGGGTTGTCAATGAGCAGTTCTTC | NA | TRBJ2-1 | 13 | TRBV7-8 | NA
CASSLEVAGGDTQYF | TGTGCCAGCAGCTTAGAGGTAGCGGGAGGGGATACGCAGTATTTT | TRBD2 | TRBJ2-3 | 15 | TRBV7-2 | medium-sized
CASSLFLLREQYF | TGTGCCAGCAGCTTATTTCTACTACGCGAGCAGTACTTC | NA | TRBJ2-7 | 13 | TRBV7-2 | NA
CASSLVQSTDTQYF | TGTGCCAGCAGCTTAGTACAAAGCACAGATACGCAGTATTTT | NA | TRBJ2-3 | 14 | TRBV7-2 | many
CATSRGDRGSTDTQYF | TGTGCCACCAGCAGAGGGGACAGGGGATCAACAGATACGCAGTATTTT | TRBD1 | TRBJ2-3 | 16 | TRBV15 | many
CASSFLGGETQYF | TGTGCCAGCAGTTTCCTGGGCGGCGAGACCCAGTACTTC | NA | TRBJ2-5 | 13 | TRBV6-1 | many
CASSGTSGSVGQFF | TGTGCCAGCAGTGGGACTAGCGGGAGTGTTGGGCAGTTCTTC | TRBD2 | TRBJ2-1 | 14 | TRBV25-1 | NA
CASSLEASGARRDTDTQYF | TGTGCCAGCAGCTTAGAAGCCAGCGGGGCCAGACGGGACACAGATACGCAGTATTTT | TRBD2 | TRBJ2-3 | 19 | TRBV7-8 | many
CASSLSPLGSEQFF | TGTGCCAGCAGCTTATCCCCCCTCGGAAGTGAGCAGTTCTTC | NA | TRBJ2-1 | 14 | TRBV7-9 | many
CASSLVGRLNTEAFF | TGCGCCAGCAGCTTGGTGGGCAGACTGAACACTGAAGCTTTCTTT | NA | TRBJ1-1 | 15 | TRBV5-1 | many
CSVCPDGCQFF | TGCAGCGTTTGCCCGGATGGGTGTCAGTTCTTC | NA | TRBJ2-1 | 11 | TRBV29-1 | NA
CASSFTGAGELFF | TGCGCCAGCAGCTTTACAGGGGCGGGGGAGCTGTTTTTT | TRBD1 | TRBJ2-2 | 13 | TRBV5-1 | many
CASSLAPSGGSETQYF | TGCGCCAGCAGCTTGGCGCCTAGCGGGGGTTCTGAGACCCAGTACTTC | TRBD2 | TRBJ2-5 | 16 | TRBV5-1 | many
CASSIGSSYNEQFF | TGTGCCAGCTCCATAGGGAGCTCCTACAATGAGCAGTTCTTC | NA | TRBJ2-1 | 14 | TRBV7-2 | many
CASSSDRGNTEAFF | TGCGCCAGCAGCTCCGACAGGGGGAACACTGAAGCTTTCTTT | TRBD1 | TRBJ1-1 | 14 | TRBV5-1 | NA
CASSPTGGERETQYF | TGTGCCAGCAGCCCCACAGGGGGGGAAAGAGAGACCCAGTACTTC | NA | TRBJ2-5 | 15 | TRBV7-9 | many
CASSLTSGPSYEQYF | TGTGCCAGCAGCTTGACTAGCGGGCCCTCCTACGAGCAGTACTTC | TRBD2 | TRBJ2-7 | 15 | TRBV28 | NA